This T cell receptor (beta chain) was recorded in a study of T cell clonality in common variable immunodeficiency. The study's findings and limits: Reportedly, TCR beta sequences from common variable immunodeficiency showed fewer deletions and N-nucleotide insertions. TCRbeta clonality was increased in CVID versus healthy controls. T cell subpopulation sequencing would be needed to explain CVID clonality. Fewer TCRbeta clones were shared among CVID subjects than controls.

This clone was seen many times. As yet, its antigen is unknown. The read halts 3 residues ahead of the CDR3 end, with the missing end drawn from the germline J gene. The CDR3 spans 14 residues. Trimming left V 0 bases short and J 1 base short, with 7 bases between. Per germline, CDR1 SGHRS and CDR2 YFSETQ. Using immunoSEQ multiplex PCR, the repertoire was profiled, and TCRdb retains in-frame clones only, with some absent. The sample contains about 81,000 clones, none of them singletons. The TCR comes from a person between 18 and 69 years old in good health. The chain joins TRBV5-1 to TRBJ1-1; tentatively, D is TRBD1 (6 bases). The sample consisted of peripheral blood mononuclear cells. CDR3 protein: CASSLDRANTEAFF. The sequenced CDR3 bases are TGCGCCAGCAGCTTGGACAGGGCGAACACTGAA.